One sample yielded the 14 T cell receptor beta chains listed below, sequenced in a study of CD8+CD57+ T cells in acquired aplastic anemia. Profiles of TCR beta VDJ and CDR3 were generated from a genomic DNA template. TCRdb analysed the reads with MiXCR anew, one entry per CDR3 protein. The repertoire includes 200,000 to 250,000 distinct CDR3 sequences, 34% of them detected once, and approximately 1.2% sits in the top ten. Sequences were obtained from sorted CD4+, CD8+, or CD8+CD57+ T cells (not recorded which) from PBMCs. Source of these receptors: a human donor in good health, serving as a control.

This clonotype appeared many times. This chain links TRBV18 with TRBJ2-7; unclear D gene. Germline CDR1 and CDR2: KGHSH and LQKENI. The V and J ends lost 0 bases and 7 bases respectively, with 7 bases between them. The CDR3 has 12 amino acids. The CDR3 here is CASSPPSSEQYF. The DNA of the CDR3 is TGTGCCAGCTCACCACCTTCCAGTGAGCAGTACTTC.

This clonotype occurred many times. The chain couples TRBV27 to TRBJ2-7; D possibly corresponds to TRBD1 (6 bases). The CDR3 contains 14 residues. The V gene's germline CDR1 is MNHEY and CDR2 SMNVEV (reference sequence). Trimming removed 4 bases at V and 2 bases at J, with 12 bases between. CDR3 region: CASSWGSGAYEQYF. DNA of the CDR3: TGTGCCAGCAGTTGGGGCTCAGGGGCCTACGAGCAGTACTTC.

This clonotype was counted a few times. The genes are TRBV4-1 and TRBJ2-3; 8 bases fit TRBD1. The CDR3 loop spans 15 amino acids. The germline V gene has CDR1 MGHRA and CDR2 YSYEKL. V gave up 3 bases and J gave up 0 bases; unmatched junction bases: 2. The CDR3: CASSQTGVSTDTQYF. In DNA form, the CDR3 reads TGCGCCAGCAGCCAGACAGGGGTCAGCACAGATACGCAGTATTTT.

This clonotype appeared many times. The chain carries TRBV7-2 and TRBJ2-1; 8 bases match TRBD1. The CDR3 consists of 16 residues. The germline gives CDR1 SGHTA, CDR2 FQGNSA. V was clipped by 4 bases and J by 3 bases; unmatched bases: 8. This CDR3 reads CASSSIQGGHYNEQFF. CDR3 sequence (DNA): TGTGCCAGCAGCTCAATACAGGGGGGACACTACAATGAGCAGTTCTTC.

On this clonotype: A junction end diverges from the germline sequence, so it may reflect a read error. The chain employs TRBV29-1 and TRBJ1-2; D might be TRBD1 (6 bases). Germline values: CDR1 SQVTM, CDR2 ANQGSEA. The CDR3 covers 13 residues. CDR3 sequence: CSVEDDQGFGYTF. Here the CDR3 DNA reads TGCAGCGTCGAAGATGACCAGGGGTTTGGCTACACCTTC.

Many counts were recorded for this clonotype. The gene calls are TRBV7-2 and TRBJ2-7; either TRBD1 or TRBD2 may supply D (5 bases each). Germline V gene lookup returns CDR1 SGHTA and CDR2 FQGNSA. V gave up 5 bases and J gave up 4 bases, with 15 bases separating them. The CDR3 consists of 14 residues. The DNA of the CDR3 is TGTGCCAGCAGCCGCCGGCAGGGAGAATACGAGCAGTACTTC. Its protein product is CASSRRQGEYEQYF.

For this clonotype: The junction differs from germline at one of its ends, possibly a read error. The CDR3 sequence: CTSSPLTWANVLTF. The CDR3 coding sequence is TGTACCAGCAGCCCCCTCACTTGGGCCAACGTCCTGACTTTC. V usage is TRBV7-9 and J usage is TRBJ2-6; no reliable D call. CDR3 size: 14 residues. Germline assignment: CDR1 SEHNR and CDR2 FQNEAQ (reference sequence).

V gene TRBV7-2 combines with J gene TRBJ2-5; D may be TRBD1 or TRBD2 (5 bases each). Trimming cost V 5 bases and J 2 bases, with 18 bases left between them. Germline V gene sequence: CDR1 SGHTA, CDR2 FQGNSA. The CDR3 contains 16 residues. The CDR3 protein is CASSHVLLGAQETQYF. The CDR3 DNA is TGTGCCAGCAGCCACGTACTACTAGGGGCTCAAGAGACCCAGTACTTC.

V is TRBV4-2 and J is TRBJ2-2, with D unresolved. V lost 3 bases and J lost 7, with 12 bases in between. The CDR3 extends over 14 amino acids. Per germline, CDR1 LGHNA and CDR2 YNFKEQ. The CDR3 nucleotides are TGTGCCAGCAGCCACAACCACGACCTCGGGGAGCTGTTTTTT. Its protein is CASSHNHDLGELFF.

Remarks on this clonotype: A single base separates this from a much larger clone, so it may be a read error. This rearrangement joins TRBV20-1 to TRBJ2-5; 7 bases line up with TRBD1. Germline V CDR1 and CDR2: DFQATT, SNEGSKA (reference sequence). The V gene end was trimmed by 1 base and the J gene end by 5 bases; junction bases not matched to a gene: 10. This CDR3 spans 15 amino acids. The CDR3 DNA sequence: TGCAGTGCTAGAGGTCTACAGGGGCAGGGGGAGACCCAGTACTTC. Its protein product is CSARGLQGQGETQYF.

This clonotype occurred many times. The chain recombines TRBV20-1 with TRBJ2-3, with TRBD2 matching over 15 bases. CDR3 length: 14 amino acids. V was clipped by 3 bases and J by 6 bases; unmatched bases: 1. Germline CDR1 reads DFQATT; CDR2 reads SNEGSKA (reference sequence). The CDR3 coding sequence is TGCAGTGCTAGGGGGACTAGCGGGGGGGATACGCAGTATTTT. It codes for CSARGTSGGDTQYF.

To note about this clonotype: Given a much more abundant clone one base away, this may be a read error. The gene calls are TRBV11-2 and TRBJ2-1, with 7 positions matching TRBD2. Germline V lookup: CDR1 SGHAT, CDR2 FQNNGV. The CDR3 consists of 16 residues. V lost 6 bases and J lost 2; bases outside the gene matches: 10. The CDR3 DNA is TGTGCCAGCAGTCCCTCGGGCGGGAGCACCTACAATGAGCAGTTCTTC. The encoded protein is CASSPSGGSTYNEQFF.

This clonotype was observed a handful of times. The chain recombines TRBV19 with TRBJ1-6; tentative D call: TRBD1 (5 bases). CDR1 is LNHDA and CDR2 is SQIVND in the germline V gene (reference sequence). V lost 6 bases and J lost 9, with 18 bases in between. The CDR3 contains 15 residues. CDR3 in amino acids: CASSGIRQGSSPLHF. The CDR3 DNA follows: TGTGCCAGTAGCGGCATAAGGCAGGGAAGTTCACCCCTCCACTTT.

The chain couples TRBV5-1 to TRBJ2-1; TRBD1 matches at 9 bases. Per germline, CDR1 SGHRS and CDR2 YFSETQ. Germline trimming cut 1 base from V and 2 bases from J; bases unmatched to any gene: 4. This CDR3 has 16 residues. The CDR3 here is CASSLSGQGAYNEQFF. As DNA, the CDR3 is TGCGCCAGCAGCTTGTCGGGACAGGGAGCCTACAATGAGCAGTTCTTC.